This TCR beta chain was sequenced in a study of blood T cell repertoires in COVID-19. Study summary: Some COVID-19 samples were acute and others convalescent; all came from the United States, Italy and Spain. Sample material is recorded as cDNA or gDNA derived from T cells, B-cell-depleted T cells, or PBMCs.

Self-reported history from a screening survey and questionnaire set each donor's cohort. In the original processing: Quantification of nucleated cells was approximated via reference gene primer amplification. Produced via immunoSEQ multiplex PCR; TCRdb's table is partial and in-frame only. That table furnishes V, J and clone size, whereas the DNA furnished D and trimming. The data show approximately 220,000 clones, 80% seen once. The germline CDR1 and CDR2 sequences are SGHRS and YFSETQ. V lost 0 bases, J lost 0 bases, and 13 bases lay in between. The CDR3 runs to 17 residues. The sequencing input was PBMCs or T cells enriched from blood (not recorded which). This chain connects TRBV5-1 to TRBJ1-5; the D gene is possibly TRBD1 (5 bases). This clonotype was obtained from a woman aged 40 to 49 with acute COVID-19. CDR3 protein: CASSLGLGGASNQPQHF. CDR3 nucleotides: TGCGCCAGCAGCTTGGGGCTTGGTGGGGCTAGCAATCAGCCCCAGCATTTT.